The 32 T cell receptor beta chains in this list originate from one sample, sequenced in a study of T-cell memory formation after mild COVID-19. MiXCR, run by TCRdb on the 5' RACE reads, gives a single entry per CDR3 protein. The repertoire includes 300,000 to 400,000 distinct CDR3 sequences, around 28% of them detected once, and roughly 12% sits in the top ten. The sequenced sample consisted of PBMCs or a T cell subset sorted from them (not recorded which). The receptors originated from an adult woman who had mild COVID-19 (a few samples of this study predate the infection). Cell type and time point are not known.

V usage is TRBV5-1 and J usage is TRBJ2-1; the match to TRBD2 covers 10 bases. Germline assignment: CDR1 SGHRS and CDR2 YFSETQ. CDR3 length: 15 amino acids. Losses at the gene ends were 4 bases for V and 9 bases for J; bases not matched to a gene: 10. Here the CDR3 reads CASSPAELAGIEQFF. The CDR3 DNA reads as TGCGCCAGCAGCCCCGCGGAACTAGCGGGAATTGAGCAGTTCTTC.

The chain recombines TRBV6-5 with TRBJ1-2; 7 positions match TRBD1. The trim removed 5 bases at V and 5 bases at J, leaving 8 bases unmatched. The germline V gene encodes CDR1 MNHEY and CDR2 SVGAGI. The CDR3 extends over 14 amino acids. The CDR3 DNA reads TGTGCCAGCAGTCAACAGACAGGGTGGTATGGCTACACCTTC. Protein sequence: CASSQQTGWYGYTF.

The count of this clonotype is one. The V and J genes are TRBV2 and TRBJ1-1, with D possibly TRBD1 on 6 matching bases. From germline, CDR1 is SNHLY and CDR2 FYNNEI. Trimming cost V 4 bases and J 0 bases, with 9 bases left between them. This CDR3 comprises 14 residues. The CDR3 DNA reads TGTGCCAGCAGTGGCGGGACAATGAACACTGAAGCTTTCTTT. Protein product: CASSGGTMNTEAFF.

This chain uses TRBV4-3 with TRBJ1-2; D not resolved. CDR3 size: 15 residues. The germline V gene encodes CDR1 LGHNA and CDR2 YSLEER. Trimming took 0 bases from V and 5 from J, leaving 13 bases between them. The CDR3: CASSQDRAAVYGYTF. The CDR3 coding sequence is TGCGCCAGCAGCCAAGATAGGGCAGCAGTATATGGCTACACCTTC.

In the case of this clonotype: This sequence may be a read error, since a much larger clone differs from it by one base. The rearrangement uses TRBV5-1 and TRBJ2-4; no reliable D call. This CDR3 has 13 amino acids. CDR1 is SGHRS and CDR2 is YFSETQ in the germline V gene. The DNA for the CDR3 is TGCGCCAGCAGCTTGGGGGCCATAAACATTCAGTACTTC. It is translated as CASSLGAINIQYF.

The V call is TRBV10-3, the J call TRBJ2-6; no reliable D call. V was clipped by 2 bases and J by 0 bases, with 5 bases between them. CDR3 length equals 15 residues. The germline V gene has CDR1 ENHRY and CDR2 SYGVKD. The CDR3 nucleotides are TGTGCCATCAGTGAGCAAAACTCTGGGGCCAACGTCCTGACTTTC. This gives the protein CAISEQNSGANVLTF.

The gene calls are TRBV5-1 and TRBJ1-1; 7 bases are shared with TRBD1. The junction had 12 bases not matched to a gene; V was cut back by 3 bases and J by 10 bases. Germline V gives CDR1 SGHRS, CDR2 YFSETQ. The CDR3 covers 14 residues. The CDR3 bases are TGCGCCAGCAGCTCCGGACAGGCCCTTTCGGGAGCTTTCTTT. It yields the protein CASSSGQALSGAFF.

The chain is built from TRBV29-1 and TRBJ2-7; 10 bases are shared with TRBD1. Trimming at V came to 4 bases and at J to 0 bases, leaving 6 bases not matched to a gene. The CDR3 has 15 residues. CDR1 is SQVTM and CDR2 is ANQGSEA in the germline V gene. The CDR3 loop reads CSVAGWDRGSYEQYF. CDR3 nucleotide sequence: TGCAGCGTTGCCGGCTGGGACAGGGGCTCCTACGAGCAGTACTTC.

The table lists this clonotype with a few counts. The chain links TRBV5-4 to TRBJ2-5; 7 bases are shared with TRBD1. Germline CDR1 SGHNT, CDR2 YYREEE (reference sequence). The ends lost 5 bases at V and 1 base at J; junction bases unmatched: 5. The length of the CDR3 is 14 residues. CDR3 amino acids: CASSLRTGQETQYF. The CDR3 nucleotides read TGTGCCAGCAGTTTAAGGACAGGCCAAGAGACCCAGTACTTC.

V usage is TRBV6-2 or TRBV6-3 and J usage is TRBJ2-4; D may be TRBD2 (6 bases). Trimming left V 3 bases short and J 9 bases short, with 12 bases between. CDR3 length: 13 residues. CDR1 is MNHEY, CDR2 SVGEGT, per germline. The CDR3 DNA sequence: TGTGCCAGCAGTTATATGATGGAGGGCATTCAGTACTTC. This translates into CASSYMMEGIQYF.

The CDR3 DNA reads as TGTGCCAGCAGTTACGGGACAGCCGAAGAGACCCAGTACTTC. Translating it yields CASSYGTAEETQYF. The chain has TRBV6-5 and TRBJ2-5, with 7 bases identical to TRBD1. Germline loops: CDR1 MNHEY, CDR2 SVGAGI. The CDR3 totals 14 residues. The junction had 3 bases not matched to a gene; V was cut back by 2 bases and J by 3 bases.

Written as DNA, the CDR3 is TGTGCCAGTAGTCCGACAGGGGACTACTATGGCTACACCTTC. Translating gives CASSPTGDYYGYTF. The V and J genes are TRBV19 and TRBJ1-2; 8 bases fit TRBD1. This CDR3 comprises 14 residues. V lost 5 bases, J lost 3 bases, and 5 bases stayed unmatched. Germline V lookup: CDR1 LNHDA, CDR2 SQIVND (reference sequence).

The CDR3 nucleotides are TGTGCGACACTAGGCCGGGGACAGGTGGCCTACGAGCAGTACTTC. As protein: CATLGRGQVAYEQYF. The genes are TRBV7-9 and TRBJ2-7, with TRBD1 matching over 8 bases. Germline CDR1 SEHNR, CDR2 FQNEAQ (reference sequence). CDR3 length: 15 residues. Based on the CDR3 plus reference TRBV7-9 and TRBJ2-7, the full variable domain is DTGVSQNPRHKITKRGQNVTFRCDPISEHNRLYWYRQTLGQGPEFLTYFQNEAQLEKSRLLSDRFSAERPKGSFSTLEIQRTEQGDSAMYLCATLGRGQVAYEQYFGPGTRLTVT.

The genes are TRBV14 and TRBJ1-1; possibly TRBD1 for D (5 bases). V was pared by 0 bases and J by 2 bases, with 10 bases between. Germline CDR1 is SGHDN and CDR2 is FVKESK. The CDR3 has 15 residues. CDR3 residues: CASSQEMGGNTEAFF. CDR3 nucleotide sequence: TGTGCCAGCAGCCAAGAAATGGGGGGAAACACTGAAGCTTTCTTT. Full variable domain (missing parts from reference TRBV14 and TRBJ1-1): EAGVTQFPSHSVIEKGQTVTLRCDPISGHDNLYWYRRVMGKEIKFLLHFVKESKQDESGMPNNRFLAERTGGTYSTLKVQPAELEDSGVYFCASSQEMGGNTEAFFGQGTRLTVV.

J is TRBJ2-3 and V is TRBV30; the D is unclear. CDR1 and CDR2 from the germline V gene are GTSNPN and SVGIG (reference sequence). The CDR3 contains 13 residues. The germline V and J ends were trimmed by 0 bases and 4 bases, with 8 bases remaining between them. CDR3 protein: CAWSVLVADTQYF. The DNA for the CDR3 is TGTGCCTGGAGTGTACTCGTAGCAGATACGCAGTATTTT.

This clonotype turned up a few times. The chain employs TRBV20-1 and TRBJ2-6, with D unresolved. Germline V gene sequence: CDR1 DFQATT, CDR2 SNEGSKA (reference sequence). V lost 6 bases and J lost 2, with 8 bases in between. The CDR3 totals 13 residues. The CDR3 protein is CSAGTAGANVLTF. The CDR3 DNA follows: TGCAGTGCCGGTACGGCTGGGGCCAACGTCCTGACTTTC.

The chain employs TRBV2 and TRBJ2-7; a possible D gene is TRBD1 (6 bases). This CDR3 contains 13 residues. V was cut by 7 bases and J by 3 bases, with 13 bases left in between. The V gene's germline CDR1 is SNHLY and CDR2 FYNNEI. CDR3 nucleotide sequence: TGTGCCAGCAACACCGGACAGATCTACGAGCAGTACTTC. Translating it yields CASNTGQIYEQYF.

The gene calls are TRBV18 and TRBJ2-7; 9 bases map to TRBD1. CDR3 length: 15 amino acids. J was trimmed by 3 bases and V by 4 bases; bases with no gene match: 7. Looked up from germline, CDR1 is KGHSH and CDR2 is LQKENI. CDR3 DNA sequence: TGTGCCAGCTCACAATCTCCGGGACAGGGCTACGAGCAGTACTTC. It encodes CASSQSPGQGYEQYF. Full variable domain (outside the CDR3, taken from reference TRBV18 and TRBJ2-7): NAGVMQNPRHLVRRRGQEARLRCSPMKGHSHVYWYRQLPEEGLKFMVYLQKENIIDESGMPKERFSAEFPKEGPSILRIQQVVRGDSAAYFCASSQSPGQGYEQYFGPGTRLTVT.

On this clonotype: The junction departs from the called germline gene at one end, perhaps through a read error. This chain links TRBV25-1 with TRBJ2-2, with a tentative D call TRBD1 (5 bases). The CDR3 sequence is 15 residues long. Germline-derived CDR1 and CDR2 are MGHDK and SYGVNS. The chain's CDR3 is CASRDRYPQAGELFF. The CDR3 DNA sequence: TGTGCCAGCCGTGACAGATATCCCCAAGCCGGGGAGCTGTTTTTT.

This sequence joins TRBV24-1 and TRBJ1-2; possible D gene TRBD1, 5 bases. Germline V gene data show CDR1 as KGHDR and CDR2 as SFDVKD. The CDR3 runs to 17 residues. Trimming left V 5 bases short and J 4 bases short, with 22 bases between. The CDR3 here is CATSAGQGQLPSYGYTF. Here the CDR3 DNA reads TGTGCCACCAGTGCTGGACAAGGCCAATTGCCGTCCTATGGCTACACCTTC.

The chain carries TRBV4-1 and TRBJ2-3; D gene ambiguous. The CDR3 runs to 16 residues. Germline V CDR1 and CDR2: MGHRA, YSYEKL. V was trimmed by 3 bases and J by 2 bases, leaving 15 bases between them. Here the CDR3 reads CASSHVGRKPTDTQYF. In DNA, the CDR3 is TGCGCCAGCAGCCACGTTGGCCGGAAACCCACAGATACGCAGTATTTT.

In this sample, this clonotype turned up a few times. The chain uses TRBV7-3 and TRBJ2-5, with 10 bases lining up with TRBD2. The germline V gene has CDR1 SGHTA and CDR2 FQGTGA. The CDR3 is 15 residues long. Trimming took 5 bases from V and 2 from J; bases not matched to a gene: 5. Written as DNA, the CDR3 is TGTGCCAGCAGCCAGCTAGCGGGGGCACAAGAGACCCAGTACTTC. Amino acids: CASSQLAGAQETQYF.

The CDR3 region has the DNA TGCGCCAGCAGCCATCCGGGACGGATTGAAGCTTTCTTT. Its translation: CASSHPGRIEAFF. V and J are TRBV4-1 and TRBJ1-1, with D possibly TRBD1 on 5 matching bases. This CDR3 has 13 amino acids. V shed 3 bases and J shed 7 bases, with 12 bases lying between them. Per the germline V gene, CDR1 is MGHRA and CDR2 is YSYEKL.

The chain combines TRBV20-1 with TRBJ1-2; the match to TRBD1 covers 7 bases. V lost 1 base and J lost 4; bases outside the gene matches: 3. CDR3 size: 13 residues. The germline V gene encodes CDR1 DFQATT and CDR2 SNEGSKA (reference sequence). The CDR3 nucleotides read TGCAGTGCTAGAGGGGGGACAGTCTATGGCTACACCTTC. Translated: CSARGGTVYGYTF.

J is TRBJ2-7 and V is TRBV10-3; TRBD2 matches 9 bases. Germline V CDR1 and CDR2: ENHRY, SYGVKD. Germline trimming cut 0 bases from V and 5 bases from J; bases unmatched to any gene: 14. This CDR3 spans 18 amino acids. The DNA of the CDR3 is TGTGCCATCAGTGAGTCTCGGCCCTATAGCGGGAGAGTAGACGAGCAGTACTTC. Protein: CAISESRPYSGRVDEQYF.

This clonotype was observed a handful of times. The V and J genes are TRBV7-3 and TRBJ2-2; D gene unclear. Germline assignment: CDR1 SGHTA and CDR2 FQGTGA. V was clipped by 5 bases and J by 0 bases, with 16 bases between them. The length of the CDR3 is 17 residues. CDR3 amino acids: CASSHTPVGANTGELFF. Written as DNA, the CDR3 is TGTGCCAGCAGCCACACCCCCGTAGGAGCGAACACCGGGGAGCTGTTTTTT.

The rearrangement joins TRBV7-9 to TRBJ2-1; 7 nucleotides match TRBD2. Germline trimming cut 5 bases from V and 6 bases from J; bases unmatched to any gene: 10. The germline V gene has CDR1 SEHNR and CDR2 FQNEAQ (reference sequence). CDR3 size: 15 residues. The CDR3 DNA reads TGTGCCAGCAGCAAGGCAGCGGGAAGTGGCAATGAGCAGTTCTTC. Its protein product is CASSKAAGSGNEQFF.

The genes are TRBV27 and TRBJ2-5, with 8 positions matching TRBD2. In germline, CDR1 is MNHEY, CDR2 SMNVEV (reference sequence). The CDR3 totals 15 residues. The V and J ends lost 5 bases and 1 base, in that order; junction bases with no gene match: 6. CDR3 nucleotides: TGTGCCAGCAGTCCTTCGGGAGGGATCCAAGAGACCCAGTACTTC. This sequence encodes CASSPSGGIQETQYF.

This clonotype has more than one count but fewer than ten. The chain has TRBV9 and TRBJ2-3, with 9 positions matching TRBD2. Losses at the gene ends were 0 bases for V and 5 bases for J; bases not matched to a gene: 7. The CDR3 has 16 residues. The germline gives CDR1 SGDLS, CDR2 YYNGEE. The CDR3 loop is CASSVAAGGSEDTQYF. In nucleotides, the CDR3 is TGTGCCAGCAGCGTAGCGGCGGGGGGGTCCGAAGATACGCAGTATTTT.

This clonotype was seen many times. The V call is TRBV27, the J call TRBJ2-3, with D perhaps TRBD1 (6 bases). Trimming took 6 bases from V and 0 from J, leaving 13 bases between them. The CDR3 contains 15 residues. Germline CDR1 MNHEY, CDR2 SMNVEV (reference sequence). CDR3: CASSPGQWSTDTQYF. CDR3 coding DNA: TGTGCCAGCAGCCCCGGACAGTGGAGCACAGATACGCAGTATTTT.

This clonotype was counted only a few times. The V gene is TRBV24-1, the J gene TRBJ2-2; 7 positions agree with TRBD1. CDR3 length equals 16 residues. Trimming took 3 bases from V and 3 from J; bases not matched to a gene: 6. Germline V gene sequence: CDR1 KGHDR, CDR2 SFDVKD. The CDR3, as DNA: TGTGCCACCAGTGATGTGACAGGGACCCACACCGGGGAGCTGTTTTTT. Amino acids: CATSDVTGTHTGELFF.

There are a few counts of this clonotype. CDR3 sequence reads: CASSLGGVVGDEQYF. The DNA for the CDR3 is TGTGCCAGCAGCCTGGGTGGGGTAGTTGGCGACGAGCAGTACTTC. The V call is TRBV5-4, the J call TRBJ2-7; D gene uncertain. Germline values: CDR1 SGHNT, CDR2 YYREEE (reference sequence). The CDR3 totals 15 residues. The V end lost 4 bases, the J end lost 5 bases, and 19 bases lay between the germline ends.